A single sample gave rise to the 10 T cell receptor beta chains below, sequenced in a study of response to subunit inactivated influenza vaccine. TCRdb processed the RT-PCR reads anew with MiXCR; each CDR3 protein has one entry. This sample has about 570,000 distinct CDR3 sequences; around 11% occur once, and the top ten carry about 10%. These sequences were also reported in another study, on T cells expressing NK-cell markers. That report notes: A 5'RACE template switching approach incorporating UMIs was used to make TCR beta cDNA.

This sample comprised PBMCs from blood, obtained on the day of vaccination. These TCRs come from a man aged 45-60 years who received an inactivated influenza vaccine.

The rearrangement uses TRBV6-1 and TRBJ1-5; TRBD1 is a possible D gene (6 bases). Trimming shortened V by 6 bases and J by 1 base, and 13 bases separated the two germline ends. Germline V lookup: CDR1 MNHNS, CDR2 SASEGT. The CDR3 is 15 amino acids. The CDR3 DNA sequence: TGTGCCAGCAGGGTGAGGGGGACGAGCAATCAGCCCCAGCATTTT. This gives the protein CASRVRGTSNQPQHF.

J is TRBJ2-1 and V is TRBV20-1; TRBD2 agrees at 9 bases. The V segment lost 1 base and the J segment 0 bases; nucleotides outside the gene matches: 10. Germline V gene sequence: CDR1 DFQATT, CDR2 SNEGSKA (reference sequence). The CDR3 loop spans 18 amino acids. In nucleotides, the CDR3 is TGCAGTGCTAGAGGGCTGACTAGCGGCGAACCCTCCTACAATGAGCAGTTCTTC. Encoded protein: CSARGLTSGEPSYNEQFF.

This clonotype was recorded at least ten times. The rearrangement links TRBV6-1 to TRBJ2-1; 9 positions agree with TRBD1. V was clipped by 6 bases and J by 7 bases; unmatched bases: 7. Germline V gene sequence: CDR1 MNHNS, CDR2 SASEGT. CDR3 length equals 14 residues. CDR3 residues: CASSPGTGSNEQFF. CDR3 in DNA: TGTGCCAGCAGCCCCGGGACAGGGAGTAATGAGCAGTTCTTC.

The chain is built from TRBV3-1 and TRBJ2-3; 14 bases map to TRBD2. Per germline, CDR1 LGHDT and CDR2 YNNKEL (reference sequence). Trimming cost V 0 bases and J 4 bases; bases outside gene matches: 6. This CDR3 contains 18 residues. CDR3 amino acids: CASSQDFRLAGGADTQYF. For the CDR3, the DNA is TGTGCCAGCAGCCAAGATTTTCGACTAGCGGGAGGGGCAGATACGCAGTATTTT.

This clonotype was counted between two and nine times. CDR3 bases: TGCAGCGTCCTCCCACAGGGAGGCGAGCAGTACTTC. It specifies CSVLPQGGEQYF. The chain employs TRBV29-1 and TRBJ2-7, with D possibly being TRBD1 or TRBD2 (6 bases each). The CDR3 loop spans 12 amino acids. Germline-derived CDR1 and CDR2 are SQVTM and ANQGSEA. Trimming removed 6 bases from V and 6 bases from J, with 15 bases in between.

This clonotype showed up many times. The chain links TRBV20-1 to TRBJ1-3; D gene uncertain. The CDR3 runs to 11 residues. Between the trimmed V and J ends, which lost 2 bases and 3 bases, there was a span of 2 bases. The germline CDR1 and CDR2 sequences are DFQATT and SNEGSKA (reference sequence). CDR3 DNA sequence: TGCAGTGCTAGACTTGGAAACACCATATATTTT. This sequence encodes CSARLGNTIYF.

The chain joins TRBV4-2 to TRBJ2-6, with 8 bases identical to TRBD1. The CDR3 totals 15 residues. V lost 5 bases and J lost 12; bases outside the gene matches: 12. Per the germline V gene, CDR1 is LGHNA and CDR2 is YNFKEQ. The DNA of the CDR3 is TGTGCCAGCAGCTACGGGACAGGTGATTTGTCCGTCCTGACTTTC. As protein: CASSYGTGDLSVLTF.

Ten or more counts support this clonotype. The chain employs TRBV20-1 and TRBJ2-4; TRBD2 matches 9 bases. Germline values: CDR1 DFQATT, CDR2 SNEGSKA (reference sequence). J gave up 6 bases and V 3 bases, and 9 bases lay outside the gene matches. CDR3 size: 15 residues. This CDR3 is CSASRPSGIRNIQYF. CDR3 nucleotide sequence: TGCAGTGCTAGCCGGCCTAGCGGGATTCGAAACATTCAGTACTTC.

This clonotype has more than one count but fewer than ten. Here the CDR3 DNA reads TGTGCCAGCAGCTTAGGGGTGCTGGGGGCTAGAGATCCTCGGTCCTACGAGCAGTACTTC. Its protein product is CASSLGVLGARDPRSYEQYF. V and J are TRBV11-2 and TRBJ2-7; TRBD1 is a possible D gene (6 bases). V lost 1 base and J lost 1, with 26 bases in between. Germline assignment: CDR1 SGHAT and CDR2 FQNNGV. This CDR3 comprises 20 residues.

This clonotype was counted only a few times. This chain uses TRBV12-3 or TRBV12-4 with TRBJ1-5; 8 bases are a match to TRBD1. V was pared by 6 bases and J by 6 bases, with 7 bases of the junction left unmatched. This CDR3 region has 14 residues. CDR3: CASSKQGGGQPQHF. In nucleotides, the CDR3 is TGTGCCAGCAGCAAACAGGGGGGAGGTCAGCCCCAGCATTTT.